The present T cell receptor (beta chain) was sequenced within a study of blood T cell repertoires in COVID-19. In the study overall: Sites across the United States, Italy and Spain contributed samples from acute and convalescent COVID-19. The analysed material was cDNA or gDNA that came from T cells, B-cell-depleted T cells, or PBMCs.

Germline CDR1 is MNHNS and CDR2 is SASEGT. V was pared by 2 bases and J by 7 bases, with 17 bases between. The CDR3 extends over 16 amino acids. The authors' processing: Reference gene primer amplification in the assay estimated nucleated cell counts. Profiled with immunoSEQ multiplex PCR; TCRdb holds only in-frame clones, not every one. The V and J calls and clone size were taken over from that table, and D and trimming were inferred from the DNA. The sample includes around 260,000 clones, around four fifths of them seen just once. This sequence originates from a man between 60 and 70 years old with acute or convalescent COVID-19. The sample taken for sequencing was peripheral blood. This rearrangement joins TRBV6-1 to TRBJ1-4, with D unclear. The CDR3: CASSESRYPGSEKLFF. The CDR3 DNA sequence: TGTGCCAGCAGTGAAAGCCGGTATCCGGGTAGTGAAAAACTGTTTTTT.